This TCR beta chain emerged from a study of CD8+ T cells in alopecia areata. Looking at the study overall: Tofacitinib administration to treated patients was oral, at 5 to 10 mg twice daily.

RNA, once extracted, was reverse transcribed into cDNA for use as the sequencing template. Using immunoSEQ multiplex PCR, the repertoire was profiled, and TCRdb retains in-frame clones only, with some absent. The profile shows 200,000 to 250,000 clones, around 62% of them singletons. Study-wide findings and caveats: An increase in clonality over normal scalp was evident in lesional scalp, especially alopecia totalis/universalis. Clarity of TCR sharing across patients fell short of that in mice, possibly HLA-related.

As to this clone: As yet, its antigen is unknown.

Peripheral blood and lesional scalp punch biopsies came from alopecia areata patients. The sample in question was CD4+ T cells sorted from blood, obtained at week 0. This TCR was sampled from a human donor with alopecia areata.

DNA for the CDR3: TGTGCCAGCAGTGCCGGGACCGCCCTAATGGAGCAGTACTTC. As protein: CASSAGTALMEQYF. This chain links TRBV6-1 with TRBJ2-7; D is perhaps TRBD1 or TRBD2 (5 bases each). Germline CDR1 reads MNHNS; CDR2 reads SASEGT. This CDR3 has 14 residues. V was cut by 4 bases and J by 7 bases, with 17 bases left in between.